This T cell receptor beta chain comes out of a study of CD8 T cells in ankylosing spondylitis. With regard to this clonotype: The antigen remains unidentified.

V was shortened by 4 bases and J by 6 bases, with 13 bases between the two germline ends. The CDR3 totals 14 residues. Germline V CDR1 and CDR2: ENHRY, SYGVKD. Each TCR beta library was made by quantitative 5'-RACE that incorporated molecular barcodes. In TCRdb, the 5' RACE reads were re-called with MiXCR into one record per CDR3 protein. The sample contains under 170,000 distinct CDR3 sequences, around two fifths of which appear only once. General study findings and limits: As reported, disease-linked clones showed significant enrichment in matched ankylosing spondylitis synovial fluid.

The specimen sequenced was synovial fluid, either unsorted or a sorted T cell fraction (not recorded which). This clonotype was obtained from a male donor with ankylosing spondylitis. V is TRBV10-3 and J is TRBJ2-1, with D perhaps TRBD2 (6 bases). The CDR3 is CAISGLARVNEQFF. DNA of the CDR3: TGTGCCATCAGTGGTCTAGCGCGGGTCAATGAGCAGTTCTTC.